This T cell receptor (beta chain) is drawn from a study of CD8 T cells in ankylosing spondylitis. This clonotype was recorded many times. Antigen: not known. TCRdb reprocessed the 5' RACE reads via MiXCR and lists one record per CDR3 protein. The sample holds more than 400,000 distinct CDR3 sequences, under 5.5% seen once. The CDR3 contains 12 residues. Trimming at V came to 8 bases and at J to 7 bases, leaving 7 bases not matched to a gene. CDR1 is ENHRY, CDR2 SYGVKD, per germline. Overall study results and limits: Seemingly distinctive of ankylosing spondylitis blood was a TCR beta motif formed by eight highly homologous variants. In ankylosing spondylitis patients, matched synovial fluid reportedly showed significant enrichment of disease-linked clones.

This sequence originates from a male donor with ankylosing spondylitis. The specimen was blood, either unsorted or a sorted T cell fraction (not recorded which). The rearrangement links TRBV10-3 to TRBJ1-1; 7 nucleotides match TRBD1. Here the CDR3 reads CAIGTDRLEAFF. DNA for the CDR3: TGTGCCATCGGGACAGACAGGCTTGAAGCTTTCTTT.